This TCR beta chain was identified during a study of blood T cells in healthy people across ages. Turning to the study itself: Template switching caught about one barcoded beta molecule for each two T cells. Whole-study results and caveats: Naive T cell percentage showed a strong correlation with TCR beta diversity.

With 6 bases clipped from V and 0 bases from J, the junction kept 9 bases outside the gene matches. Germline CDR1 SGHNT, CDR2 YYREEE (reference sequence). CDR3 length equals 15 residues. Healthy Caucasian individuals from Russia aged about 6 to 90 served as donors. Using a J-beta primer mix together with a sample-barcoded 5' primer, a second PCR was run for roughly 7 to 12 cycles. TCRdb re-analysed the 5' RACE reads in MiXCR, keeping a single row per CDR3 protein. The sample contains hundreds of thousands of distinct CDR3 sequences, 40% to 45% of which appear only once. As to this clonotype: Its antigen is currently unknown.

This TCR came from an elderly man in good health. Input material: blood. The chain is built from TRBV5-4 and TRBJ2-7, with 7 bases fitting TRBD1. DNA of the CDR3: TGTGCCAGCACCCAGGACCGGGACAGCTCCTACGAGCAGTACTTC. Translating it yields CASTQDRDSSYEQYF.